This T cell receptor (beta chain) was identified during a study of T-cell memory formation after mild COVID-19 (dated by TCRdb to the early 2020s). About the investigation overall: Most TCR sequence clusters were specific to one of the two donors. Two young, previously healthy adult volunteers made up the cohort, one male and one female. T-cell clones expanding and contracting after mild COVID-19 in a couple of donors were tracked by longitudinal TCRalpha and TCRbeta repertoire sequencing.

Beyond this particular receptor, the publication reports: Contracting CD4+ clones appeared mostly in the CM and EM memory subsets, whereas CD8+ clones were enriched in EMRA. Some responding clones were found in pre-infection memory, which suggests that pre-existing cross-reactive memory T cells took part in the SARS-CoV-2 response. SARS-CoV-2 specificity was not confirmed for the second-wave clones peaking on day 37. Clones contracting from day 15 to 85 had balanced CD4/CD8 phenotypes, while a second wave expanding from day 15 to 37 was biased towards CD4+. The study included only a couple of mild cases, and larger cohorts that include severe cases with pre-infection samples were judged to be necessary.

Ficoll-Paque density gradient centrifugation was used to isolate PBMCs. From the cysteine through the phenylalanine, the CDR3 covers 16 amino acids. Solely the CDR3 DNA is kept, with 48 bases framed from the first base. V lost 4 bases and J lost 3 bases; the stretch between them is 18 bases long. According to the germline V gene, CDR1 reads MGHRA and CDR2 reads YSYEKL. Sequencing was carried out with an Illumina NovaSeq 6000. TCRalpha and TCRbeta cDNA libraries were built by 5'RACE with constant-segment primers, adding sample barcodes and unique molecular identifiers. RNA was extracted from every sample with Trizol reagent. Library amplification was performed in two PCR steps, and a second sample barcode and Illumina TruSeq adapters were introduced in the second step. The libraries were sequenced on an Illumina NovaSeq using 2 x 150 bp paired-end reads. From the authors' description of their analysis: Demultiplexing of reads and collapsing into UMI-guided consensus sequences were performed with migec v1.2.7. Using mixcr v2.1.11, the UMI consensuses were aligned to TRA and TRB V and J templates and assembled into clonotypes. Expanded or contracted clonotypes were those called significant by both edgeR and NoisET, with noise models trained on biological replicates. For edgeR calls, a false discovery rate-adjusted p below 0.01 and a log2 fold-change threshold of 1 were applied. PCA with hierarchical clustering of max-normalized trajectories of the 1000 most abundant clonotypes was used as exploratory dynamics analysis. Each responding clone was given a CD4 or CD8 phenotype based on the CD4+ and CD8+ repertoires, which had been sequenced separately. TCRdb reprocessed the public reads (quality trimming at Q25 with fastp, clone calling with MiXCR) and kept in-frame beta chains. Every distinct CDR3 protein forms one entry, paired with its most common genes and DNA. The V and J calls reflect TCRdb's pipeline rather than the authors' work. For this sample the table gives 250,000 to 300,000 distinct CDR3 sequences, of which under 20% were detected only once. 20% to 25% of the sample is held by the ten biggest clonotypes.

A remark on this clonotype: Its antigen remains undetermined. Base quality data are lacking; no much larger clone is found one base away.

The receptor comes from a man younger than 35 who had mild COVID-19 (a few samples of this study predate the infection). The sample titles of this study are shuffled in the database, so cell type and time point are left out; the donor was told from shared clones. Sequencing input: PBMCs or a T cell subset sorted from them (not recorded which). The sequence links TRBV4-1 to TRBJ2-5; the D gene is perhaps TRBD1 or TRBD2, as each covers 7 bases. The CDR3 has the sequence CASSPRGGAREETQYF. The DNA reads TGCGCCAGCAGCCCCAGGGGGGGCGCCCGGGAAGAGACCCAGTACTTC.